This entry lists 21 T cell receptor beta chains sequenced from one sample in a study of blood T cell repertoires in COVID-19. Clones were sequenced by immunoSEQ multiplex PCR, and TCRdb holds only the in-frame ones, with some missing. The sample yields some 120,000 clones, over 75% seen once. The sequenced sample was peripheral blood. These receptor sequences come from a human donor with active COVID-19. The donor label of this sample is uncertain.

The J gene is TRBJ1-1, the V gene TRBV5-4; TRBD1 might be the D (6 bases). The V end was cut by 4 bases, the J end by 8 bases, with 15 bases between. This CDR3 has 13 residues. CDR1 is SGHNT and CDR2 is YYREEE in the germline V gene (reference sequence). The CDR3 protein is CASSPWGTLEAFF. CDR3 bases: TGTGCCAGCAGCCCATGGGGGACACTGGAAGCTTTCTTT.

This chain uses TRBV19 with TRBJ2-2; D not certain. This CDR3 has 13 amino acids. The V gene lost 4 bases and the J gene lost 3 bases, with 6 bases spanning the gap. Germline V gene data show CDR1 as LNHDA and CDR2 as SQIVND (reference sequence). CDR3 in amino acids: CASSTGYTGELFF. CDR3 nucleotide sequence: TGTGCCAGTAGTACAGGTTACACCGGGGAGCTGTTTTTT.

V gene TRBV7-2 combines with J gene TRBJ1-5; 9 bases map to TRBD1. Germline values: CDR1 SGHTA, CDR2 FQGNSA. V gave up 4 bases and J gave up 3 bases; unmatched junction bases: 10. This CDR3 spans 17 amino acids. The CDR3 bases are TGTGCCAGCAGCTCGATACAGGGGGCTCTTAACAATCAGCCCCAGCATTTT. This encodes CASSSIQGALNNQPQHF.

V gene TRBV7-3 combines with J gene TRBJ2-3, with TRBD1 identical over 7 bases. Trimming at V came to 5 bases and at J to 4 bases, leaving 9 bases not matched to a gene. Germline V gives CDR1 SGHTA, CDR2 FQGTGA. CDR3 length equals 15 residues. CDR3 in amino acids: CASSTGVVGADTQYF. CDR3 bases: TGTGCCAGCAGCACAGGGGTAGTCGGTGCAGATACGCAGTATTTT.

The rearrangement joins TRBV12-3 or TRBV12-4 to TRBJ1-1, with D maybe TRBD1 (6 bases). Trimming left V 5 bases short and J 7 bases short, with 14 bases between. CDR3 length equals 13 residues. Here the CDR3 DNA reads TGTGCCAGCAGTCCCCAGGGGATAGTTGAAGCTTTCTTT. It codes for CASSPQGIVEAFF.

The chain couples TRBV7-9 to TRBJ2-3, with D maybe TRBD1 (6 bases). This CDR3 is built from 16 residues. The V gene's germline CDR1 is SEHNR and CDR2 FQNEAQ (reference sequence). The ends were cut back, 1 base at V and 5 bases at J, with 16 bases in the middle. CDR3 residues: CASSLGKQGTIDTQYF. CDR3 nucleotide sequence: TGTGCCAGCAGCTTAGGGAAACAGGGCACGATAGATACGCAGTATTTT.

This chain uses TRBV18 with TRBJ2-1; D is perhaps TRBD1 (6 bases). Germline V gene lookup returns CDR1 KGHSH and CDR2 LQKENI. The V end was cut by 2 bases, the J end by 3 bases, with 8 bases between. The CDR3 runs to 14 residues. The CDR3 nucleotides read TGTGCCAGCTCACCAGGGGGCTACTACAATGAGCAGTTCTTC. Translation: CASSPGGYYNEQFF.

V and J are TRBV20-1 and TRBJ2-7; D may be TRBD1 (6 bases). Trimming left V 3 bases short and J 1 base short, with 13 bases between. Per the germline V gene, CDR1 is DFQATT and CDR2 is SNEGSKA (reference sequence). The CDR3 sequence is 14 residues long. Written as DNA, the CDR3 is TGCAGTGCTAGTCTAATAGGACAGTCCTACGAGCAGTACTTC. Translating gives CSASLIGQSYEQYF.

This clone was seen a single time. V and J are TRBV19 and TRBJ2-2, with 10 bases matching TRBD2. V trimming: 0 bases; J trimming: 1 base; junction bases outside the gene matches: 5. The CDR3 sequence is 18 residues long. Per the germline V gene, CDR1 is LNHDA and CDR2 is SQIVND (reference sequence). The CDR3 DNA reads TGTGCCAGTAGTATAGAGGTGCTAGCGGGGGTGAACACCGGGGAGCTGTTTTTT. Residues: CASSIEVLAGVNTGELFF.

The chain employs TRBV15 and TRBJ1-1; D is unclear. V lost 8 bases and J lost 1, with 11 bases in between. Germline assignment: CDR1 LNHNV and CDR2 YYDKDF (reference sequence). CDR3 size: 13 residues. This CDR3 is CATSIFGNTEAFF. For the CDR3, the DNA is TGTGCCACCTCTATTTTTGGGAACACTGAAGCTTTCTTT.

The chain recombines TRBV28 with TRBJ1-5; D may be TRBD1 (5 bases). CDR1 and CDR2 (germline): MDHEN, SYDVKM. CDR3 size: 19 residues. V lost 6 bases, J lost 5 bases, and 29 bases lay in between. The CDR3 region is CASSPGGTQGGIRDQPQHF. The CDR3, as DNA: TGTGCCAGCAGCCCCGGGGGAACCCAGGGTGGTATCCGGGATCAGCCCCAGCATTTT.

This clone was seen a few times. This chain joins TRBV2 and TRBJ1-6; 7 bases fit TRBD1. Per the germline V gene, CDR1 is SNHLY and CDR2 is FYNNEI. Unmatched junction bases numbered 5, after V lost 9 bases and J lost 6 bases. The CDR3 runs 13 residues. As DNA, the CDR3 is TGTGCCAGTAAGGGGGCAAGTAATTCACCCCTCCACTTT. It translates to CASKGASNSPLHF.

The CDR3 region has the DNA TGTGCCAGCAGCGCCAGGGGAAAGAGATACAATGAGCAGTTCTTC. This translates into CASSARGKRYNEQFF. J is TRBJ2-1 and V is TRBV13; D may be TRBD1 (6 bases). CDR1 is PRHDT and CDR2 is FYEKMQ in the germline V gene (reference sequence). The V end lost 5 bases, the J end lost 4 bases, and 15 bases lay between the germline ends. The CDR3 runs to 15 residues.

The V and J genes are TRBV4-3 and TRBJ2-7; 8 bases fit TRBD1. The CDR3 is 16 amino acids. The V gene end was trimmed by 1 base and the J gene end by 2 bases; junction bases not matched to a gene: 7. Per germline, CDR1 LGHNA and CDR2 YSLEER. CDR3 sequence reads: CASSQAQTGETYEQYF. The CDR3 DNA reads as TGCGCCAGCAGCCAAGCCCAGACAGGGGAAACCTACGAGCAGTACTTC.

CDR3 sequence: CASSGLAGFQETQYF. In nucleotides, the CDR3 is TGTGCCAGCAGCGGGCTAGCGGGGTTCCAAGAGACCCAGTACTTC. The J gene is TRBJ2-5, the V gene TRBV11-1; TRBD2 matches at 9 bases. The CDR3 totals 15 residues. Germline V gives CDR1 SGHAT, CDR2 FQDESV (reference sequence). With 5 bases clipped from V and 1 base from J, the junction kept 5 bases outside the gene matches.

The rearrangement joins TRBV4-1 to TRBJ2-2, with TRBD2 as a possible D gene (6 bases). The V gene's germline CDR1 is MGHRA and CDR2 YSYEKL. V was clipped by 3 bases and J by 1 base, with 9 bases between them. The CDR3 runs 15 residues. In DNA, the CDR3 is TGCGCCAGCAGCCAGGGGGGACTGAACACCGGGGAGCTGTTTTTT. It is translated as CASSQGGLNTGELFF.

The chain's CDR3 is CASSRGQNYGYTF. CDR3 coding DNA: TGTGCCAGCAGTCGCGGACAGAATTATGGCTACACCTTC. The V and J genes are TRBV25-1 and TRBJ1-2; tentatively, D is TRBD1 (6 bases). CDR3 length: 13 amino acids. V was shortened by 5 bases and J by 5 bases, with 12 bases between the two germline ends. CDR1 is MGHDK, CDR2 SYGVNS, per germline.

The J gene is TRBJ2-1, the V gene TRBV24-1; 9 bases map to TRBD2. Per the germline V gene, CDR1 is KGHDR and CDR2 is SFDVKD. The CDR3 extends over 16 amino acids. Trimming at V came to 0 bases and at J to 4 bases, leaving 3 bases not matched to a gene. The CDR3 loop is CATSDLSSGAYNEQFF. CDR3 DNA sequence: TGTGCCACCAGTGATTTGTCTAGCGGGGCTTACAATGAGCAGTTCTTC.

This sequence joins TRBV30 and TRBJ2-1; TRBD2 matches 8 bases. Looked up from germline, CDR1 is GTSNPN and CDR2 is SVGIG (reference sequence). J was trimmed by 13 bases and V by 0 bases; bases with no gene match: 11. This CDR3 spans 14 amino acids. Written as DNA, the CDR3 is TGTGCCTGGAGTGTCGGGGGGGGAACTATGAAACAGTTCTTC. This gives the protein CAWSVGGGTMKQFF.

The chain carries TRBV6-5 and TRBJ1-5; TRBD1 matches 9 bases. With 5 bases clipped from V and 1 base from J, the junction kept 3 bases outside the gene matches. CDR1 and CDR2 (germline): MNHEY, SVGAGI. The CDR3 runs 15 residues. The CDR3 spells CASSLQGASNQPQHF. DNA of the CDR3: TGTGCCAGCAGTCTACAGGGGGCCAGCAATCAGCCCCAGCATTTT.

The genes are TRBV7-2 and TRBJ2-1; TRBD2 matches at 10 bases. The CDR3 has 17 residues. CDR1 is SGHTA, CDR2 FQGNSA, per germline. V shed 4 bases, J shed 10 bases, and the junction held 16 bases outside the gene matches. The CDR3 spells CASSYASGTSVSKEQFF. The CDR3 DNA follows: TGTGCCAGCAGCTATGCCTCCGGGACTAGCGTCTCAAAGGAGCAGTTCTTC.